This entry describes one T cell receptor beta chain. No antigen is known for it. This table comes from immunoSEQ multiplex PCR, and its TCRdb copy is limited to in-frame clones, with some not included. The sample shows 40,000 to 50,000 clones, around 75% of them seen only once. This CDR3 is built from 13 residues. Germline loops: CDR1 KGHSH, CDR2 LQKENI. Trimming pared 2 bases from V and 8 bases from J, leaving 10 bases between. The sample is drawn from a study of radiotherapy plus CTLA-4 blockade in lung cancer. Overall study results and limits: TCR clones of tumor origin grew in blood after radiotherapy plus ipilimumab.

The sequencing here drew on peripheral blood, taken from a patient treated with radiotherapy plus ipilimumab. The V and J genes are TRBV18 and TRBJ2-1; the D gene is possibly TRBD2 (5 bases). The sequence was collected from a human donor with non-small cell lung cancer who had stable disease on radiotherapy plus ipilimumab. CDR3: CASSPGRVYEQFF. The CDR3, as DNA: TGTGCCAGCTCACCAGGGCGGGTCTATGAGCAGTTCTTC.